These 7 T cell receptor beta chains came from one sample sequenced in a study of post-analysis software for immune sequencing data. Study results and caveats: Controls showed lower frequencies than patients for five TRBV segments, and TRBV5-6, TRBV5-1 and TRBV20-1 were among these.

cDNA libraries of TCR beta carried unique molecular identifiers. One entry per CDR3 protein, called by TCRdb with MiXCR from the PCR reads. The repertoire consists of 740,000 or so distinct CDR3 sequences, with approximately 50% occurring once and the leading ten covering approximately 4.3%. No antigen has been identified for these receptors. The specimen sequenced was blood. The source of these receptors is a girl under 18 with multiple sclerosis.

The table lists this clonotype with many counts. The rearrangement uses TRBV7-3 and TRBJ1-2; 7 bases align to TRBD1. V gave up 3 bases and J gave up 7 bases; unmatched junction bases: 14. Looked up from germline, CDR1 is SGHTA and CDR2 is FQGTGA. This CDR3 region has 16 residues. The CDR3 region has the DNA TGTGCCAGCAGCTTTTTCCCCGGGGACAGCCGCAGTGGCTACACCTTC. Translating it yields CASSFFPGDSRSGYTF.

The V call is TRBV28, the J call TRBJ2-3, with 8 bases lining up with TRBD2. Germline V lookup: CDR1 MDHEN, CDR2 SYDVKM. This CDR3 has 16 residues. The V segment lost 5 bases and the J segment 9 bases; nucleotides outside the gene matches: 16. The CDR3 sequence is CASSPLPAGVTRTQYF. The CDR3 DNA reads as TGTGCCAGCAGTCCTCTCCCAGCGGGAGTAACTCGAACGCAGTATTTT.

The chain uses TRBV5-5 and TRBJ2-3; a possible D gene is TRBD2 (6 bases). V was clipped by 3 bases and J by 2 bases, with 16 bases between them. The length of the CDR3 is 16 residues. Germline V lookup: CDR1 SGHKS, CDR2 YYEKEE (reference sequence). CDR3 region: CASSSHPGTYTDTQYF. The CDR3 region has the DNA TGTGCCAGCAGCTCGCACCCCGGGACTTACACAGATACGCAGTATTTT.

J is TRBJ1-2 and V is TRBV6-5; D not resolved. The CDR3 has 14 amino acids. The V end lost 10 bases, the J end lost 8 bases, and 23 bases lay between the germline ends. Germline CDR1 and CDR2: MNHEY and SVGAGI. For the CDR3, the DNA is TGTGCCACCCACCGAGGACGGGAAATAGGAGGCTACACCTTC. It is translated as CATHRGREIGGYTF.

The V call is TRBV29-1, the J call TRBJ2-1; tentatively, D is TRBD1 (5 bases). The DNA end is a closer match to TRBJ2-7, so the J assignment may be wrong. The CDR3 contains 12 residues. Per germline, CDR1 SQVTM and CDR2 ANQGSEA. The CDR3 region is CSVEDNYNEQYF. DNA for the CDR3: TGCAGCGTTGAGGACAACTACAATGAGCAGTACTTC.

The CDR3 loop reads CATSRERLGYTF. DNA for the CDR3: TGTGCCACCAGCAGAGAACGGTTGGGCTACACCTTC. V and J are TRBV15 and TRBJ1-2; D not certain. The CDR3 extends over 12 amino acids. In germline, CDR1 is LNHNV, CDR2 YYDKDF (reference sequence). V was shortened by 0 bases and J by 8 bases, with 7 bases between the two germline ends. Full variable domain (missing parts from reference TRBV15 and TRBJ1-2): DAMVIQNPRYQVTQFGKPVTLSCSQTLNHNVMYWYQQKSSQAPKLLFHYYDKDFNNEADTPDNFQSRRPNTSFCFLDIRSPGLGDTAMYLCATSRERLGYTFGSGTRLTVV.

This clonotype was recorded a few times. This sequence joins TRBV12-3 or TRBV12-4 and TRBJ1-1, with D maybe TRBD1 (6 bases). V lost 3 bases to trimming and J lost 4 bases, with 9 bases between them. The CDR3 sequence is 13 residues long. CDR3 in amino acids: CASSLGAVTEAFF. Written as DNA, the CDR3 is TGTGCCAGCAGTTTGGGGGCGGTCACTGAAGCTTTCTTT.